The 20 T cell receptor beta chains presented below share a single source sample, sequenced in a study of T cell responses to AZD1222 COVID-19 vaccine (dated by TCRdb to the early 2020s). Interpreted using the paper, the time point label stands for: about 28 days (+/-7) after the second vaccine dose. Receptor libraries were prepared by the immunoSEQ multiplex PCR assay. This is the immuneACCESS table as TCRdb keeps it, with only in-frame sequences that have V and J called. A part of the clones is gone; compared with another copy, unresolved V genes explain less than half, and the rest is unexplained. In this sample the table shows more than 100,000 clones, 92% of which occur a single time. Of the sample, about 7.7% is held by the ten largest clones. The material was peripheral blood, obtained 28 days after the second AZD1222 dose. The receptors here all came from an adult who received the AZD1222 COVID-19 vaccine.

The gene calls are TRBV3-1 (or the pseudogene TRBV3-2) and TRBJ1-6; a weak D match, TRBD1 (5 bases). Germline V lookup: CDR1 LGHDT, CDR2 YNNKEL (reference sequence). V lost 0 bases and J lost 6, with 12 bases in between. The CDR3 sequence is 16 residues long. CDR3 sequence: CASSQDLAGSNSPLHF. The CDR3 DNA reads TGTGCCAGCAGCCAAGATCTTGCAGGGAGTAATTCACCCCTCCACTTT.

The gene calls are TRBV2 and TRBJ2-1, with 10 bases fitting TRBD2. Germline-derived CDR1 and CDR2 are SNHLY and FYNNEI. J gave up 9 bases and V 7 bases, and 6 bases lay outside the gene matches. This CDR3 region has 13 residues. In DNA form, the CDR3 reads TGTGCCAGCAACCCCCAGCGGGAGGGTGAGCAGTTCTTC. As protein: CASNPQREGEQFF. Variable domain in full (rest from reference TRBV2 and TRBJ2-1): EPEVTQTPSHQVTQMGQEVILRCVPISNHLYFYWYRQILGQKVEFLVSFYNNEISEKSEIFDDQFSVERPDGSNFTLKIRSTKLEDSAMYFCASNPQREGEQFFGPGTRLTVL.

In DNA, the CDR3 is TGTGCCAGCGGGACCCTGGTTGCTGCATGGGAAAAACTGTTTTTT. Protein sequence: CASGTLVAAWEKLFF. The chain is built from TRBV6-5 and TRBJ1-4; possibly TRBD1 for D (5 bases). Trimming took off 8 bases at V and 8 bases at J, with 21 bases between the two ends. CDR1 is MNHEY and CDR2 is SVGAGI in the germline V gene. The CDR3 contains 15 residues.

CDR3 loop: CASSDSIQSHTEAFF. The CDR3 region has the DNA TGTGCCAGCAGTGACTCTATCCAGAGCCACACTGAAGCTTTCTTT. The chain uses TRBV6-4 and TRBJ1-1, with no clear D. V dropped 0 bases and J dropped 3 bases, with 11 bases sitting between them. The CDR3 is 15 amino acids. From germline, CDR1 is MRHNA and CDR2 SNTAGT.

The V call is TRBV5-6, the J call TRBJ1-4; D may be TRBD1 (6 bases). Germline assignment: CDR1 SGHDT and CDR2 YYEEEE. This CDR3 region has 16 residues. V dropped 4 bases and J dropped 3 bases, with 16 bases sitting between them. The CDR3 reads CASSEIGGLSNEKLFF. The CDR3 DNA reads TGTGCCAGCAGCGAAATAGGGGGGCTATCTAATGAAAAACTGTTTTTT.

This clone has just one count. V is TRBV7-2 and J is TRBJ1-5; D call uncertain. The CDR3 runs to 13 residues. V lost 2 bases to trimming and J lost 5 bases, with 7 bases between them. The germline CDR1 and CDR2 sequences are SGHTA and FQGNSA. The CDR3 loop is CASSLSPDQPQHF. The CDR3 DNA reads TGTGCCAGCAGCTTATCGCCTGATCAGCCCCAGCATTTT.

The chain combines TRBV28 with TRBJ1-1, with no clear D. The CDR3 runs 13 residues. Trimming left V 5 bases short and J 5 bases short, with 12 bases between. Germline CDR1 is MDHEN and CDR2 is SYDVKM. The CDR3 bases are TGTGCCAGCAGTCACCTACCCGGGACTGAAGCTTTCTTT. It yields the protein CASSHLPGTEAFF.

The rearrangement links TRBV7-9 to TRBJ2-7, with a tentative D call TRBD1 (6 bases). The germline V gene has CDR1 SEHNR and CDR2 FQNEAQ (reference sequence). V was trimmed by 5 bases and J by 1 base, leaving 9 bases between them. The CDR3 is made up of 13 amino acids. CDR3: CASSLDRSYEQYF. In DNA form, the CDR3 reads TGTGCCAGCAGCCTCGACAGGTCCTACGAGCAGTACTTC. The entire variable domain, with the rest obtained from reference TRBV7-9 and TRBJ2-7, is as follows: DTGVSQNPRHKITKRGQNVTFRCDPISEHNRLYWYRQTLGQGPEFLTYFQNEAQLEKSRLLSDRFSAERPKGSFSTLEIQRTEQGDSAMYLCASSLDRSYEQYFGPGTRLTVT.

The V and J genes are TRBV28 and TRBJ1-1; 7 bases fit TRBD1. CDR3 length: 22 amino acids. The junction had 28 bases not matched to a gene; V was cut back by 5 bases and J by 1 base. CDR1 and CDR2 from the germline V gene are MDHEN and SYDVKM. The CDR3 coding sequence is TGTGCCAGCAGTCTTTCCACAGGGAGGGCTACGACAGGGCACGCCCCGAACACTGAAGCTTTCTTT. This encodes CASSLSTGRATTGHAPNTEAFF.

CDR3 coding DNA: TGTGCCAGCAGCCAAGTTAGGACCAGGTCCGACACAGATACGCAGTATTTT. As protein: CASSQVRTRSDTDTQYF. The chain has TRBV3-1 (or the pseudogene TRBV3-2) and TRBJ2-3; D unclear. V lost 1 base to trimming and J lost 2 bases, with 16 bases between them. Looked up from germline, CDR1 is LGHDT and CDR2 is YNNKEL (reference sequence). The CDR3 spans 17 residues.

This chain uses TRBV6-6 with TRBJ1-4; TRBD1 agrees at 10 bases. J gave up 8 bases and V 0 bases, and 3 bases lay outside the gene matches. Germline loops: CDR1 MNHNY, CDR2 SVGAGI (reference sequence). This CDR3 is built from 15 residues. This chain's CDR3 is CASSYSGTGVEKLFF. The CDR3 DNA follows: TGTGCCAGCAGTTACTCAGGGACAGGGGTCGAAAAACTGTTTTTT.

The chain is built from TRBV6-4 and TRBJ2-2, with a weak D call TRBD1 (5 bases). The CDR3 length is 13 residues. Germline loops: CDR1 MRHNA, CDR2 SNTAGT. V lost 4 bases to trimming and J lost 7 bases, with 10 bases between them. This CDR3 reads CASSVGHYGELFF. In nucleotides, the CDR3 is TGTGCCAGCAGTGTAGGACACTACGGGGAGCTGTTTTTT.

V and J are TRBV10-1 and TRBJ1-1; D uncertain. The CDR3 runs to 12 residues. V lost 5 bases and J lost 9, with 13 bases in between. The V gene's germline CDR1 is WNHNN and CDR2 SYGVQD (reference sequence). The CDR3 protein is CASSFPQSKAFF. The DNA for the CDR3 is TGCGCCAGCAGTTTTCCTCAGAGCAAAGCTTTCTTT.

The chain couples TRBV10-1 to TRBJ1-6; D not resolved. The CDR3 is made up of 13 amino acids. CDR1 is WNHNN, CDR2 SYGVQD, per germline (reference sequence). V dropped 2 bases and J dropped 10 bases, with 9 bases sitting between them. CDR3 amino acids: CASSERPRSPLHF. The CDR3 DNA reads as TGCGCCAGCAGTGAGAGACCCCGATCACCCCTCCACTTT.

The chain joins TRBV19 to TRBJ2-5, with 14 positions matching TRBD2. The V gene end was trimmed by 8 bases and the J gene end by 1 base; junction bases not matched to a gene: 3. Germline CDR1 is LNHDA and CDR2 is SQIVND (reference sequence). The CDR3 covers 15 residues. The CDR3 region has the DNA TGTGCCAGTTCCGGGACTAGCGGGGGCCAAGAGACCCAGTACTTC. It codes for CASSGTSGGQETQYF.

The chain has TRBV19 and TRBJ1-5; D gene unclear. V was trimmed by 2 bases and J by 8 bases, leaving 19 bases between them. CDR1 LNHDA and CDR2 SQIVND come from the germline V gene (reference sequence). This CDR3 comprises 16 residues. The CDR3 DNA reads as TGTGCCAGTAGTATACTTTCCCCACGGTCATCGGAGCCCCAGCATTTT. Translation gives CASSILSPRSSEPQHF.

The chain employs TRBV5-1 and TRBJ2-7; D might be TRBD1 or TRBD2, each matching 5 bases. This CDR3 comprises 16 residues. V dropped 0 bases and J dropped 5 bases, with 18 bases sitting between them. Germline V gene lookup returns CDR1 SGHRS and CDR2 YFSETQ. CDR3 DNA sequence: TGCGCCAGCAGCTTGGAACAGAGGGGCTCTAAAGACGAGCAGTACTTC. Translation: CASSLEQRGSKDEQYF.

This clone was counted a single time. V gene TRBV19 combines with J gene TRBJ1-5; TRBD1 matches at 7 bases. The J segment lost 3 bases and the V segment lost 7 bases, leaving 3 bases of the junction unmatched. Looked up from germline, CDR1 is LNHDA and CDR2 is SQIVND (reference sequence). This CDR3 region has 13 residues. The CDR3 is CASNRGTNQPQHF. Written as DNA, the CDR3 is TGTGCCAGTAACAGGGGAACCAATCAGCCCCAGCATTTT.

This chain joins TRBV7-9 and TRBJ1-1; D unclear. This CDR3 has 12 residues. In germline, CDR1 is SEHNR, CDR2 FQNEAQ (reference sequence). Trimming stripped 2 bases from V and 8 bases from J, with 9 bases between. The CDR3 here is CASSLSAAEAFF. CDR3 sequence (DNA): TGTGCCAGCAGCTTATCGGCGGCAGAAGCTTTCTTT.

J is TRBJ2-7 and V is TRBV3-1 (or the pseudogene TRBV3-2); 7 bases agree with TRBD2. This CDR3 has 13 amino acids. Germline V gene data show CDR1 as LGHDT and CDR2 as YNNKEL (reference sequence). V shed 8 bases and J 3 bases; nucleotides not matched to a gene: 7. The CDR3 sequence: CASGGGFSYEQYF. In DNA form, the CDR3 reads TGTGCCAGCGGCGGGGGTTTTAGCTACGAGCAGTACTTC.